This T cell receptor beta chain was found in a study of OX40 agonist ivuxolimab in advanced cancers. At the level of the study: While on treatment, patients had intravenous ivuxolimab at 0.01 to 10 mg/kg every 2 weeks. Among those enrolled, mean age was roughly 62 years (range roughly 20 to 85) and about 79% were male.

The protocol was immunoSEQ multiplex PCR, while the TCRdb copy is restricted to in-frame clones and leaves out a portion. Of 67,000 or so clones in the sample, roughly 85% are singletons; the top ten hold 2.8%. Collection of blood occurred at baseline, at cycle 4 day 1, and at cycle 7 day 1. Regarding this clone: The antigen is not known.

Study observations and caveats: Relative to CD4+ cells, CD8+ T cells on average had more expanded clones.

Germline V gives CDR1 KGHSH, CDR2 LQKENI. V was shortened by 3 bases and J by 1 base, with 10 bases between the two germline ends. The length of the CDR3 is 15 residues. The sample in question was CD4+ or CD8+ T cells sorted from blood, obtained in a trial of the OX40 agonist ivuxolimab. The chain employs TRBV18 and TRBJ1-3; D gene ambiguous. This receptor was obtained from an adult with an advanced solid tumor such as melanoma, head and neck, liver or kidney cancer. CDR3: CASSPGGRSGNTIYF. The CDR3 DNA reads as TGTGCCAGCTCACCCGGAGGGCGGTCTGGAAACACCATATATTTT.